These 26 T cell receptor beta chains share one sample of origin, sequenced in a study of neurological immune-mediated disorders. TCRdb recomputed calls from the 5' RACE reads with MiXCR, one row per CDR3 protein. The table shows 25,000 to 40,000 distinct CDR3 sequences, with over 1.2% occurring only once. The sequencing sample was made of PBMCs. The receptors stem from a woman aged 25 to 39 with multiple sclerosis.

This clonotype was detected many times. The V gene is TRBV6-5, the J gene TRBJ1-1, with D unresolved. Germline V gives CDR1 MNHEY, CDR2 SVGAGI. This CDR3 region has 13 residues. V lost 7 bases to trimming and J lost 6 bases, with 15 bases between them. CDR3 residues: CASTPSVGAEAFF. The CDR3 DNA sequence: TGTGCCAGCACCCCCAGTGTGGGTGCTGAAGCTTTCTTT.

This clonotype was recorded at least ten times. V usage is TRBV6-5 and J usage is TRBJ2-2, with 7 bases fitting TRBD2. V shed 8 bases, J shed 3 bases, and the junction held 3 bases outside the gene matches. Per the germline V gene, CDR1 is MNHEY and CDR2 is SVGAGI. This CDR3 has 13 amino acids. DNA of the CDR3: TGTGCCAGCGGGAGGGATCACACCGGGGAGCTGTTTTTT. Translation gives CASGRDHTGELFF.

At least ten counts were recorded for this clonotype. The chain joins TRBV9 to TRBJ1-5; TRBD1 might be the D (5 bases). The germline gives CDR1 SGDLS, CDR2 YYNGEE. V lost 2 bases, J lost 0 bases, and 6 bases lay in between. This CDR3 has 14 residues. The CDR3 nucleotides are TGTGCCAGCAGCGTGACAGATAGCAATCAGCCCCAGCATTTT. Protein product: CASSVTDSNQPQHF. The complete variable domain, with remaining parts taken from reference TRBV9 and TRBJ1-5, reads DSGVTQTPKHLITATGQRVTLRCSPRSGDLSVYWYQQSLDQGLQFLIQYYNGEERAKGNILERFSAQQFPDLHSELNLSSLELGDSALYFCASSVTDSNQPQHFGDGTRLSIL.

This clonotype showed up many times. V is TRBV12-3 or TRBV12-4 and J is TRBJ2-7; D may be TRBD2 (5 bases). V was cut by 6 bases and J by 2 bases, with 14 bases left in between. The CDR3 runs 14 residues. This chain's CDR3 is CASRESTGTYEQYF. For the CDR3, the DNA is TGTGCCAGCAGAGAATCCACCGGGACCTACGAGCAGTACTTC.

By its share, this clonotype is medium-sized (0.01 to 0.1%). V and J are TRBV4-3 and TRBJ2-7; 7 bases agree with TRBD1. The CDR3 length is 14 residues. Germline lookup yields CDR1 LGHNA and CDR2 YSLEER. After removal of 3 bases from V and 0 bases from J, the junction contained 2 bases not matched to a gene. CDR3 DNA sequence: TGCGCCAGCAGCCAGGGGGACAGCTCCTACGAGCAGTACTTC. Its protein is CASSQGDSSYEQYF.

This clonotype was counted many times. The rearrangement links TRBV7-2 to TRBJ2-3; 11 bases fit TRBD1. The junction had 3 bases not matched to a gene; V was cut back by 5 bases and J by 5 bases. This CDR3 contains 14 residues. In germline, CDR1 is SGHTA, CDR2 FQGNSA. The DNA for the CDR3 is TGTGCCAGCAGCCCCGGGACAGGGGGAGATACGCAGTATTTT. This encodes CASSPGTGGDTQYF.

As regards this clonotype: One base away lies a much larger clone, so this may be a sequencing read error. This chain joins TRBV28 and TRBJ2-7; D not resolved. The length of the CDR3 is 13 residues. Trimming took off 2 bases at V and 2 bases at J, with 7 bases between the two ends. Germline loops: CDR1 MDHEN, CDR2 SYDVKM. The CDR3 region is CASSLRATYEQYF. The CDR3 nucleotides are TGTGCCAGCAGTTTAAGGGCCACCTACGAGCAGTACTTC.

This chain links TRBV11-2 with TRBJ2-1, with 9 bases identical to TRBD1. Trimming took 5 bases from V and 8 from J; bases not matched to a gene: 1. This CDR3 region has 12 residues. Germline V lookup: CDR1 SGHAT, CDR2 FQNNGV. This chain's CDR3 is CASSRTGDEQFF. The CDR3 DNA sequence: TGTGCCAGCAGCCGGACAGGGGATGAGCAGTTCTTC.

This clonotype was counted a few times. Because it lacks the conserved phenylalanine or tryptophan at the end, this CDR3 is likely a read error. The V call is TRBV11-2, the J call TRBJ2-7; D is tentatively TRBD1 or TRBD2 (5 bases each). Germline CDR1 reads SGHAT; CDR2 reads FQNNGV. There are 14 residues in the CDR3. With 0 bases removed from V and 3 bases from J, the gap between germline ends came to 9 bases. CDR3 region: CASSLERGSYEQYG. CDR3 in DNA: TGTGCCAGCAGCTTAGAGAGGGGTAGCTACGAGCAGTACGGC.

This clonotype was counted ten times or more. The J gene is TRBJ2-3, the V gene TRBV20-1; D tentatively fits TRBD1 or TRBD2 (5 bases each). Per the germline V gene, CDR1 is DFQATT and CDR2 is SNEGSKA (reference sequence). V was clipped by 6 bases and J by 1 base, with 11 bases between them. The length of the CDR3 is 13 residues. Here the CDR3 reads CSARGPGTDTQYF. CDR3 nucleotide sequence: TGCAGTGCCCGGGGCCCGGGCACAGATACGCAGTATTTT.

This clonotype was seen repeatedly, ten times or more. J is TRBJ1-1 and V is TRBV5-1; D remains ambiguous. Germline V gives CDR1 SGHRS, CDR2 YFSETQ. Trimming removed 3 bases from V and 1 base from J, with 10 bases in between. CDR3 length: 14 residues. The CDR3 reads CASSWGSGNTEAFF. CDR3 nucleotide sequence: TGCGCCAGCAGCTGGGGTAGCGGGAACACTGAAGCTTTCTTT.

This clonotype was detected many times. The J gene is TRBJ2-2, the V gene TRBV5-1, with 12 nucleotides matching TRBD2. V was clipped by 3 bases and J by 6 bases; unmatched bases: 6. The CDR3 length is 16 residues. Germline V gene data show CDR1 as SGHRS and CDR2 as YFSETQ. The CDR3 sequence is CASSSTRTSGAGELFF. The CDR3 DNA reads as TGCGCCAGCAGCTCCACTCGGACTAGCGGGGCCGGGGAGCTGTTTTTT.

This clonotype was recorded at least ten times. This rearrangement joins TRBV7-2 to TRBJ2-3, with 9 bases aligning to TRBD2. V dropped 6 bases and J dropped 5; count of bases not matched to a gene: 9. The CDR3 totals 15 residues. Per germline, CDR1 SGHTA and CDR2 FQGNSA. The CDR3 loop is CASRTAGGRKDTQYF. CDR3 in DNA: TGTGCCAGCAGAACAGCGGGGGGCCGGAAAGATACGCAGTATTTT.

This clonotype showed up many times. CDR3 sequence: CASNFGRGFYEQYF. The CDR3 DNA sequence: TGTGCCAGCAACTTCGGACGGGGATTCTACGAGCAGTACTTC. The chain uses TRBV12-3 or TRBV12-4 and TRBJ2-7; tentative D call: TRBD2 (5 bases). V lost 7 bases and J lost 3, with 16 bases in between. This CDR3 is built from 14 residues.

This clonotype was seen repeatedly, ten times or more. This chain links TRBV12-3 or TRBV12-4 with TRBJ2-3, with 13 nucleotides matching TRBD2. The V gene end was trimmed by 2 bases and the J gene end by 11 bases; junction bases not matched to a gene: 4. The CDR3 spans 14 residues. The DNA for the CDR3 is TGTGCCAGCAGTTTAATGACTAGCGGGGGGAAGCAGTATTTT. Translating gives CASSLMTSGGKQYF.

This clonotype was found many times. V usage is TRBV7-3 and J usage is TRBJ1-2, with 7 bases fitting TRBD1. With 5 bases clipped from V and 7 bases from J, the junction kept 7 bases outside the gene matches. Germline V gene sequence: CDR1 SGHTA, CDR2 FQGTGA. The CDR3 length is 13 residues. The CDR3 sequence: CASSPETGTGYTF. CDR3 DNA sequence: TGTGCCAGCAGCCCGGAGACAGGGACTGGCTACACCTTC.

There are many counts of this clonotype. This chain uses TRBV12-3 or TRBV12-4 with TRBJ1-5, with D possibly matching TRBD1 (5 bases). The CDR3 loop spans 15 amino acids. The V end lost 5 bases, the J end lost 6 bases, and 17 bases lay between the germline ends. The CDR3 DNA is TGTGCCAGCAGTCGGTCGGACCCGGGGGGTCAGCCCCAGCATTTT. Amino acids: CASSRSDPGGQPQHF.

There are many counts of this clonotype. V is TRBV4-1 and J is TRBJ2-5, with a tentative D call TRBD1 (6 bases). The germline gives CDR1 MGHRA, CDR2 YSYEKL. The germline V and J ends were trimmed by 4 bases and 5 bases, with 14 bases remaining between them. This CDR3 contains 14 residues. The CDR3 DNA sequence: TGCGCCAGCAGCCTCCCAGGGGCGGTGGAGACCCAGTACTTC. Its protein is CASSLPGAVETQYF.

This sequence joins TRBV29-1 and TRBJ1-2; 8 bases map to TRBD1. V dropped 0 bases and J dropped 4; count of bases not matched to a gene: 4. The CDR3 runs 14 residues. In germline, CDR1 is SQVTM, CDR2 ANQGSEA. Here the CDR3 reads CSVEDQGASYGYTF. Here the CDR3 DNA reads TGCAGCGTTGAAGATCAGGGGGCTAGCTATGGCTACACCTTC.

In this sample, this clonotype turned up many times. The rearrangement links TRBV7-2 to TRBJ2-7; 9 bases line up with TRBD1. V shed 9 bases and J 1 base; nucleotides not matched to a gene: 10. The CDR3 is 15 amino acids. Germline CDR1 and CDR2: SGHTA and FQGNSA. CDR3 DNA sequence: TGTGCCAGTACCTCAGGCGGGACAGGGTCCTACGAGCAGTACTTC. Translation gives CASTSGGTGSYEQYF. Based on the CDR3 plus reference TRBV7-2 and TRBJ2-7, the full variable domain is GAGVSQSPSNKVTEKGKDVELRCDPISGHTALYWYRQSLGQGLEFLIYFQGNSAPDKSGLPSDRFSAERTGGSVSTLTIQRTQQEDSAVYLCASTSGGTGSYEQYFGPGTRLTVT.

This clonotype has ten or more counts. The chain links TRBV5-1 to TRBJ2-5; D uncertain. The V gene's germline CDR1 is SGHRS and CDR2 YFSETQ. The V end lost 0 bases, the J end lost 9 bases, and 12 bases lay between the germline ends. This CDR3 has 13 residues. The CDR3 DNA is TGCGCCAGCAGCTTGGTGGCAGACGTGGCCCAGTACTTC. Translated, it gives CASSLVADVAQYF.

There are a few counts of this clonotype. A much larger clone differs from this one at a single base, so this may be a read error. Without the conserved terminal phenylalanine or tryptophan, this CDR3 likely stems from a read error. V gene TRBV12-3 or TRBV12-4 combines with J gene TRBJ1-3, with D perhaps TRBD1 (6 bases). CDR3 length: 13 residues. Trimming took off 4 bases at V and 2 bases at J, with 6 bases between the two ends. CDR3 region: CASSSGAGNTIYV. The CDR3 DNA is TGTGCCAGCAGTTCAGGGGCTGGAAACACCATATATGTT.

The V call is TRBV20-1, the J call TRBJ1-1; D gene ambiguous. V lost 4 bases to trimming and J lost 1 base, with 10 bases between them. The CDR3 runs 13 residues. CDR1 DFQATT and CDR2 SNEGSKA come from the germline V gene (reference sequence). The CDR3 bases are TGCAGTGCTAAGGGCCGTTGGAACACTGAAGCTTTCTTT. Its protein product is CSAKGRWNTEAFF.

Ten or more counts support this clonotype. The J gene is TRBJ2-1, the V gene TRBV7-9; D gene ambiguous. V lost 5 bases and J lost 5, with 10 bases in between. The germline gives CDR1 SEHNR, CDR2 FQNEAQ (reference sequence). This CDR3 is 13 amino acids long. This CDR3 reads CASSRSVNNEQFF. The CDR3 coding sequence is TGTGCCAGCAGCCGGAGCGTTAACAATGAGCAGTTCTTC.

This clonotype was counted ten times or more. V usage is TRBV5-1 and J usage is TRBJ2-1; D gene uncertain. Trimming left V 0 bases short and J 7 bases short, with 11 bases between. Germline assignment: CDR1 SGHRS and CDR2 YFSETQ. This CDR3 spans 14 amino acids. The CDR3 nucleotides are TGCGCCAGCAGCTTGGCCTGGGAAGAGAATGAGCAGTTCTTC. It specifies CASSLAWEENEQFF. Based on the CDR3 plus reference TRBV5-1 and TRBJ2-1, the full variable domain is KAGVTQTPRYLIKTRGQQVTLSCSPISGHRSVSWYQQTPGQGLQFLFEYFSETQRNKGNFPGRFSGRQFSNSRSEMNVSTLELGDSALYLCASSLAWEENEQFFGPGTRLTVL.

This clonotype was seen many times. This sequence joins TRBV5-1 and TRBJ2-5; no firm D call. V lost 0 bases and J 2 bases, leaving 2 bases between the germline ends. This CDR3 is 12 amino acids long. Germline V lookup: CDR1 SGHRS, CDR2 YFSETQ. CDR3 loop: CASSLEQETQYF. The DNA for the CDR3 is TGCGCCAGCAGCTTGGAACAAGAGACCCAGTACTTC.